This entry features one TCR beta chain sequence. What it binds is unknown. Genomic DNA, serving as template, underwent TCR beta VDJ and CDR3 profiling. TCRdb recomputed calls from the reads with MiXCR, one row per CDR3 protein. Here the sample spans more than 150,000 distinct CDR3 sequences, 48% being singletons. CDR1 and CDR2 (germline): ENHRY, SYGVKD. V was clipped by 7 bases and J by 1 base, with 10 bases between them. This CDR3 comprises 14 residues. Patients chosen for sequencing had CD8+CD57+ cells that had expanded, as shown by flow cytometry. Severe acquired aplastic anemia was diagnosed in all patients. The sample comes from a study of CD8+CD57+ T cells in acquired aplastic anemia. As for the study in general: Mean DNA quantity obtained from sorted CD4+ and CD8+ cells was about 3.2 ug. Study conclusions and caveats: Roughly 30 CD8+ CDR3 sequences occurred in both the patients and the controls.

This receptor was taken from a human donor with aplastic anemia. The V gene is TRBV10-3, the J gene TRBJ2-2; D possibly corresponds to TRBD2 (6 bases). The sequencing input was sorted CD4+, CD8+, or CD8+CD57+ T cells (not recorded which) from PBMCs. CDR3 nucleotide sequence: TGTGCCATCAACATCGGGGGGAACACCGGGGAGCTGTTTTTT. It encodes CAINIGGNTGELFF.